A selection of T cell receptor beta chains follows, all from one sample in a study of shared clonotypes between healthy human individuals. Profiled with immunoSEQ multiplex PCR; TCRdb holds only in-frame clones, not every one. The table includes fewer than 1 million clones, about 96% detected once. Sequencing used naive CD8+ T cells sorted from blood. The receptors derive from a man aged 25 to 45 in good health. CDR3s include the opening cysteine and the closing phenylalanine or tryptophan. A D gene is named only where the DNA matches it firmly. Not all rows give a size; the values are once, few, many and, for expanded clones, a class.

d_gene | j_gene | abundance | v_gene | CDR3nt | CDR3aa
TRBD1 | TRBJ1-3 | NA | TRBV11-3 | TGTGCCAGCAGCTTAGCAGGGGGCTCTGGAAACACCATATATTTT | CASSLAGGSGNTIYF
NA | TRBJ1-1 | NA | TRBV10-3 | TGTGCCATCAGTGAGGTAGTAGGTGGCAGAGTTAACACTGAAGCTTTCTTT | CAISEVVGGRVNTEAFF
TRBD2 | TRBJ2-7 | NA | TRBV27 | TGTGCCAGCAGTAGCGGGAGGAACGAGCAGTACTTC | CASSSGRNEQYF
NA | TRBJ2-7 | once | TRBV7-9 | TGTGCCAGCCAAGATACAATCAAACCCTACGAGCAGTACTTC | CASQDTIKPYEQYF
TRBD2 | TRBJ2-7 | NA | TRBV7-9 | TGTGCCAGCACTTGGGCGGGAGCCGGCTACGAGCAGTACTTC | CASTWAGAGYEQYF
TRBD2 | TRBJ2-1 | NA | TRBV28 | TGTGCCAGCAGTCCAAGGACTAGCGGGAGCTATGAGCAGTTCTTC | CASSPRTSGSYEQFF
TRBD1 | TRBJ2-1 | NA | TRBV7-6 | TGTGCCAGCAGCACAGACAGGGCAAGCTCCTACAATGAGCAGTTCTTC | CASSTDRASSYNEQFF
NA | TRBJ2-1 | NA | TRBV10-2 | TGCGCCAGCAGTGAACAGGGCGATGAGCAGTTCTTC | CASSEQGDEQFF
TRBD1 | TRBJ1-3 | NA | TRBV4-1 | TGCGCCAGCAGCCAGGTCGACAGGGCTGGAAACACCATATATTTT | CASSQVDRAGNTIYF
TRBD1 | TRBJ2-1 | once | TRBV10-2 | TGCGCCACCGACAGGGTCTCCTACAATGAGCAGTTCTTC | CATDRVSYNEQFF
NA | TRBJ1-1 | NA | TRBV15 | TGTGCCACCAGCGCCGGATATGAAGCTTTCTTT | CATSAGYEAFF
TRBD1 | TRBJ1-4 | once | TRBV13 | TGTGCCAGCAGCACCGGAACAGGGGGCGTTGAAAAACTGTTTTTT | CASSTGTGGVEKLFF
TRBD2 | TRBJ2-5 | NA | TRBV7-2 | TGTGCCAGCAGCCCTGGACTAGCGGGAGGAAATCCCCAAGAGACCCAGTACTTC | CASSPGLAGGNPQETQYF
TRBD1 | TRBJ1-1 | NA | TRBV10-2 | TGCGCCAGCAGTGAAGTCGGGACAGGGTTTGAAGCTTTCTTT | CASSEVGTGFEAFF
NA | TRBJ2-1 | once | TRBV27 | TGTGCCAGCAGTCCCGACAGTTACAATGAGCAGTTCTTC | CASSPDSYNEQFF
TRBD1 | TRBJ2-7 | NA | TRBV11-2 | TGTGCCAGCAGCTTAGGGTTGGAAGACTCCGGGACAGGGGCCTACGAGCAGTACTTC | CASSLGLEDSGTGAYEQYF
NA | TRBJ2-5 | NA | TRBV7-9 | TGTGCCAGCATTGCAGGGAAAGAGACCCAGTACTTC | CASIAGKETQYF
TRBD2 | TRBJ2-3 | NA | TRBV7-9 | TGTGCCAGCAGCTTAGACCGGGAGGATTTAACAGATACGCAGTATTTT | CASSLDREDLTDTQYF
TRBD2 | TRBJ2-1 | NA | TRBV11-2 | TGTGCCAGCAGCGACCCGGCGGGAGGGTACAATGAGCAGTTCTTC | CASSDPAGGYNEQFF
NA | TRBJ1-2 | NA | TRBV28 | TGTGCCAGCAGTTTAAAGTTTGGCTACACCTTC | CASSLKFGYTF
NA | TRBJ1-1 | NA | TRBV10-3 | TGTGCCATCAGTGAGTCGAAAGACACTGAAGCTTTCTTT | CAISESKDTEAFF
NA | TRBJ2-7 | NA | TRBV29-1 | TGCAGCGTTGAAGCGGACAGCCCCTACGAGCAGTACTTC | CSVEADSPYEQYF
TRBD1 | TRBJ2-1 | NA | TRBV11-2 | TGTGCCAGCAGCAGGACAGGTGCTCACAATGAGCAGTTCTTC | CASSRTGAHNEQFF
TRBD2 | TRBJ2-3 | NA | TRBV7-9 | TGTGCCAGCAACATACCGGGACTAGGGAAGGGCACAGATACGCAGTATTTT | CASNIPGLGKGTDTQYF
TRBD1 | TRBJ1-5 | NA | TRBV15 | TGTGCCACCAGCAGCCCGGGACAGAGATATCAGCCCCAGCATTTT | CATSSPGQRYQPQHF
NA | TRBJ2-1 | NA | TRBV6-6 | TGTGCCAGCAGCGGATATGAGCAGTTCTTC | CASSGYEQFF
NA | TRBJ2-7 | NA | TRBV27 | TGTGCCAGCAGTTCGGGGGCGGGCTACGAGCAGTACTTC | CASSSGAGYEQYF
NA | TRBJ1-4 | NA | TRBV11-2 | TGTGCCAGCAGCTTACCGTGGACAGAGTATGAAAAACTGTTTTTT | CASSLPWTEYEKLFF
NA | TRBJ2-1 | NA | TRBV30 | TGTGCCTGGAGTGCCGGGGCGACACTGAATGAGCAGTTCTTC | CAWSAGATLNEQFF
NA | TRBJ2-7 | NA | TRBV21-1 | TGTGCCAGCAGCAACGTTCTGGGGACTAGCGGGAGGCCCCGAAGCTCCTACGAGCAGTACTTC | CASSNVLGTSGRPRSSYEQYF
NA | TRBJ2-1 | NA | TRBV4-2 | TGTGCCAGCAGCTTAAGGGGCGATGAGCAGTTCTTC | CASSLRGDEQFF
NA | TRBJ1-2 | NA | TRBV27 | TGTGCCAGCAGGCGAGCCAGTTTCCAGGGTAACTATGGCTACACCTTC | CASRRASFQGNYGYTF
TRBD2 | TRBJ2-1 | NA | TRBV2 | TGTGCCAGCAGTGAGACTAGCGGGAGGGGGTCGAATGAGCAGTTCTTC | CASSETSGRGSNEQFF
NA | TRBJ2-5 | NA | TRBV7-9 | TGTGCCAGCAGCTTAAGGGCAGAAGAGACCCAGTACTTC | CASSLRAEETQYF
TRBD2 | TRBJ2-1 | once | TRBV7-6 | TGTGCCAGCAGCTCCAACTTGGGACTAGCGGATTACAATGAGCAGTTCTTC | CASSSNLGLADYNEQFF
NA | TRBJ2-6 | NA | TRBV18 | TGTGCCAGCTCACCACCGAGGACAGATTATAGGTACGGGGCCAACGTCCTGACTTTC | CASSPPRTDYRYGANVLTF
TRBD1 | TRBJ1-5 | once | TRBV4-3 | TGCGCCAGCAGCCAAGATCGGACAGGTAGCAATCAGCCCCAGCATTTT | CASSQDRTGSNQPQHF
TRBD1 | TRBJ1-5 | once | TRBV5-6 | TGTGCCAGCAGCTGGAGGGGGCAGGGAGTTCAGCCCCAGCATTTT | CASSWRGQGVQPQHF
TRBD1 | TRBJ2-3 | few | TRBV2 | TGTGCCAGCAGTGAAGCGGGCCTTCGGGACAGTCCCTTTTATACGCAGTATTTT | CASSEAGLRDSPFYTQYF
NA | TRBJ1-1 | NA | TRBV2 | TGTGCCTACATGACAGGCATGAACACTGAAGCTTTCTTT | CAYMTGMNTEAFF
TRBD2 | TRBJ2-1 | NA | TRBV4-1 | TGCGCCAGCAGCCATGTCTGGGCTAGCGGGAGTGAGGATGAGCAGTTCTTC | CASSHVWASGSEDEQFF
NA | TRBJ2-7 | NA | TRBV2 | TGTGCCAGCAGTGAAGTACTTACAGCCGGGGAGCAGTACTTC | CASSEVLTAGEQYF
TRBD1 | TRBJ2-7 | NA | TRBV30 | TGTGCCTGGAAAACGGGACAGGGGTTCTACGAGCAGTACTTC | CAWKTGQGFYEQYF
NA | TRBJ1-5 | NA | TRBV11-2 | TGTGCCAGCAGCTTGGCGGGGGGACGCCAGCCCCAGCATTTT | CASSLAGGRQPQHF
TRBD2 | TRBJ2-2 | NA | TRBV28 | TGTGCCAGCAGTTTCGGGCTAGCGGGTTCCGGGGAGCTGTTTTTT | CASSFGLAGSGELFF
NA | TRBJ2-7 | NA | TRBV5-5 | TGTGCCAGCAGTCCCCAACGGTGGGTCTCCTACGAGCAGTACTTC | CASSPQRWVSYEQYF
TRBD1 | TRBJ2-7 | NA | TRBV27 | TGTGCCAGCAGTTTAGGACAGGGAATCTACGAGCAGTACTTC | CASSLGQGIYEQYF
NA | TRBJ2-3 | NA | TRBV7-9 | TGTGCCAGCAGCTTTCTAGTAGACACAGATACGCAGTATTTT | CASSFLVDTDTQYF
TRBD1 | TRBJ1-2 | NA | TRBV6-4 | TGTGCCAGCAGTCCAGGACAGGGGGCTAACTATGGCTACACCTTC | CASSPGQGANYGYTF
NA | TRBJ2-7 | NA | TRBV14 | TGTGCCAGCAGCCCTCTTACCGGGACGGGGACCTACGAGCAGTACTTC | CASSPLTGTGTYEQYF